This TCR beta chain was found in a study of blood T cell repertoires in COVID-19. Study in general: Nucleic acid was either cDNA or gDNA, and it came from T cells, B-cell-depleted T cells, or PBMCs.

Measured with immunoSEQ multiplex PCR; TCRdb has only the in-frame clones, and not every one. The data hold under 300,000 clones, with roughly 88% observed a single time. With V trimmed by 2 bases and J by 5 bases, 3 bases remained unmatched. The length of the CDR3 is 14 residues. The germline CDR1 and CDR2 sequences are KGHSH and LQKENI. This chain uses TRBV18 with TRBJ2-7; TRBD1 matches at 10 bases. Sequenced: peripheral blood. The source is a woman aged 30 to 39 with active or convalescent COVID-19. CDR3 DNA sequence: TGTGCCAGCTCACCAGGACAGGGGGTGGACGAGCAGTACTTC. As protein: CASSPGQGVDEQYF.